This passage covers 10 T cell receptor beta chains from one sample sequenced in a study of PD-L1 blockade in urothelial cancer. The sample's time point: pretreatment peripheral blood. Profiling relied on immunoSEQ multiplex PCR, and the TCRdb table lists in-frame clones only, not all of them. The table has roughly 38,000 clones, approximately 85% seen once. Source: PBMCs, taken around atezolizumab (anti-PD-L1) treatment. Receptors were obtained from a man aged 60 to 69 with urothelial cancer.

This chain links TRBV23-1 with TRBJ1-5; TRBD1 aligns across 12 bases. TRBV23-1 is an open reading frame, and its role is uncertain. The junction had 15 bases not matched to a gene; V was cut back by 6 bases and J by 6 bases. This CDR3 is built from 18 residues. CDR3 residues: CASRTRDRGRQYSQPQHF. The DNA for the CDR3 is TGCGCCAGCAGGACCCGGGACAGGGGGCGTCAGTATAGTCAGCCCCAGCATTTT.

This clone came up once. The CDR3: CASSTLAGGLDTDTQYF. CDR3 DNA: TGTGCCAGCAGTACACTAGCGGGGGGGCTGGACACAGATACGCAGTATTTT. The gene calls are TRBV9 and TRBJ2-3, with 13 bases fitting TRBD2. V was clipped by 5 bases and J by 2 bases; unmatched bases: 8. The length of the CDR3 is 17 residues. From germline, CDR1 is SGDLS and CDR2 YYNGEE.

V usage is TRBV7-9 and J usage is TRBJ2-3; 7 nucleotides line up with TRBD1. The length of the CDR3 is 14 residues. From germline, CDR1 is SEHNR and CDR2 FQNEAQ (reference sequence). Trimming cost V 6 bases and J 2 bases; bases outside gene matches: 5. CDR3 protein: CASRGGFPTDTQYF. The CDR3 bases are TGTGCCAGCAGAGGGGGCTTCCCCACAGATACGCAGTATTTT.

This clone was observed a single time. The CDR3 DNA sequence: TGTGCCAGCAGTGCCTCTAGGGGCTCTAATTCACCCCTCCACTTT. Translating gives CASSASRGSNSPLHF. The chain uses TRBV6-1 and TRBJ1-6; TRBD1 might be the D (5 bases). CDR1 MNHNS and CDR2 SASEGT come from the germline V gene. The CDR3 is made up of 15 amino acids. V was clipped by 4 bases and J by 6 bases, with 13 bases between them.

The rearrangement uses TRBV2 and TRBJ2-7, with 8 bases fitting TRBD1. CDR3 size: 16 residues. The trim removed 6 bases at V and 1 base at J, leaving 11 bases unmatched. Germline V CDR1 and CDR2: SNHLY, FYNNEI. This CDR3 is CASSLGPTGASYEQYF. In nucleotides, the CDR3 is TGTGCCAGCAGCCTTGGGCCGACAGGGGCGTCCTACGAGCAGTACTTC.

The J gene is TRBJ1-4, the V gene TRBV28, with TRBD1 identical over 9 bases. The CDR3 runs to 15 residues. Germline CDR1 and CDR2: MDHEN and SYDVKM. V lost 8 bases and J lost 8; bases outside the gene matches: 12. The CDR3 here is CASEGLTGGKEKLFF. The CDR3 nucleotides read TGTGCCAGCGAGGGCCTAACAGGGGGCAAAGAAAAACTGTTTTTT.

This chain joins TRBV15 and TRBJ2-7; 8 bases match TRBD2. The CDR3 is made up of 12 amino acids. CDR1 LNHNV and CDR2 YYDKDF come from the germline V gene (reference sequence). Trimming took 5 bases from V and 5 from J; bases not matched to a gene: 2. The CDR3 reads CATSPGGDEQYF. The CDR3 DNA sequence: TGTGCCACCAGCCCGGGAGGGGACGAGCAGTACTTC.

The J gene is TRBJ2-7, the V gene TRBV6-1, with D possibly matching TRBD1 (5 bases). V shed 7 bases and J shed 3 bases, with 7 bases lying between them. The V gene's germline CDR1 is MNHNS and CDR2 SASEGT. The CDR3 sequence is 11 residues long. This CDR3 is CASTDIYEQYF. The CDR3 DNA follows: TGTGCCAGCACGGACATCTACGAGCAGTACTTC.

The chain couples TRBV5-1 to TRBJ2-3, with TRBD2 matching over 7 bases. The CDR3 consists of 15 residues. Unmatched junction bases numbered 7, after V lost 1 base and J lost 5 bases. The germline V gene has CDR1 SGHRS and CDR2 YFSETQ. The CDR3 DNA reads TGCGCCAGCAGCTTGTCCGCGGGGGTGGTAGATACGCAGTATTTT. It codes for CASSLSAGVVDTQYF.

This chain joins TRBV6-1 and TRBJ1-5; D may be TRBD1 (5 bases). Trimming cost V 4 bases and J 6 bases, with 16 bases left between them. Germline loops: CDR1 MNHNS, CDR2 SASEGT. This CDR3 region has 15 residues. DNA of the CDR3: TGTGCCAGCAGTGTAAGTGTTGGAGGGGCTCAGCCCCAGCATTTT. Translation: CASSVSVGGAQPQHF.